A selection of T cell receptor beta chains follows, all from one sample in a study of shared clonotypes between healthy human individuals. TCRdb's table, derived via immunoSEQ multiplex PCR, lists solely in-frame clones and lacks some. The data contain 1 million to 1.3 million clones, around three quarters of them singletons. Sequenced sample: memory CD4+ T cells from PBMCs. The source is a man in his late teens or twenties in good health. Some clones in this sample may be carry-over from other donors' samples. The CDR3 runs from the conserved cysteine through the conserved F or W. D genes are given only for firm matches. Size is omitted from some rows. Given values are once, few, many or a class for expanded clones.

d_call: NA; v_call: TRBV9; j_call: TRBJ1-1; cdr3_length: 17; clone_size: NA; cdr3_nt: TGTGCCAGCAGCGAGCCTCGGACACAAACCCTGAACACTGAAGCTTTCTTT; cdr3_aa: CASSEPRTQTLNTEAFF
d_call: NA; v_call: TRBV6-1; j_call: TRBJ2-6; cdr3_length: 15; clone_size: once; cdr3_nt: TGTGCCAGCAGTTCCCGAAGAAGCGGGGCCAACGTCCTGACTTTC; cdr3_aa: CASSSRRSGANVLTF
d_call: TRBD2; v_call: TRBV4-2; j_call: TRBJ2-2; cdr3_length: 16; clone_size: NA; cdr3_nt: TGTGCCAGCAGCTCTCTAGCGGGTTCCGACACCGGGGAGCTGTTTTTT; cdr3_aa: CASSSLAGSDTGELFF
d_call: NA; v_call: TRBV9; j_call: TRBJ1-4; cdr3_length: 15; clone_size: once; cdr3_nt: TGTGCCAGCAGCGTAGACTTGACAACTAATGAAAAACTGTTTTTT; cdr3_aa: CASSVDLTTNEKLFF
d_call: TRBD2; v_call: TRBV10-2; j_call: TRBJ2-3; cdr3_length: 14; clone_size: NA; cdr3_nt: TGCGCCAGCATTTTAGCGGGAGAGGTGGATACGCAGTATTTT; cdr3_aa: CASILAGEVDTQYF
d_call: TRBD2; v_call: TRBV2; j_call: TRBJ2-5; cdr3_length: 16; clone_size: NA; cdr3_nt: TGTGCCAGCAACGGGGGACTAGCGGGAGTAGGGGAGACCCAGTACTTC; cdr3_aa: CASNGGLAGVGETQYF
d_call: NA; v_call: TRBV4-1; j_call: TRBJ2-5; cdr3_length: 16; clone_size: NA; cdr3_nt: TGCGCCAGCAGCCAAACAGGACACGGACTTCAAGAGACCCAGTACTTC; cdr3_aa: CASSQTGHGLQETQYF
d_call: NA; v_call: TRBV2; j_call: TRBJ2-6; cdr3_length: 15; clone_size: NA; cdr3_nt: TGTGCCAGCAGGCCCACAAGCTCTGGGGCCAACGTCCTGACTTTC; cdr3_aa: CASRPTSSGANVLTF
d_call: NA; v_call: TRBV6-5; j_call: TRBJ1-4; cdr3_length: 14; clone_size: NA; cdr3_nt: TGTGCCAGCAGCAAAACAGGGACGGCAGAAAAACTGTTTTTT; cdr3_aa: CASSKTGTAEKLFF
d_call: NA; v_call: TRBV5-6; j_call: TRBJ2-5; cdr3_length: 14; clone_size: many; cdr3_nt: TGTGCCAGCAGCTCTCCGTCAGGGTTGGAGACCCAGTACTTC; cdr3_aa: CASSSPSGLETQYF
d_call: TRBD1; v_call: TRBV5-1; j_call: TRBJ1-3; cdr3_length: 15; clone_size: once; cdr3_nt: TGCGCCAGCAGCTCCTCCGGGACAGGGGGAGACACCATATATTTT; cdr3_aa: CASSSSGTGGDTIYF
d_call: TRBD2; v_call: TRBV28; j_call: TRBJ2-7; cdr3_length: 14; clone_size: once; cdr3_nt: TGTGCCAGCGACTCTAGCGGAAGCTCCTACGAGCAGTACTTC; cdr3_aa: CASDSSGSSYEQYF
d_call: NA; v_call: TRBV15; j_call: TRBJ2-7; cdr3_length: 14; clone_size: NA; cdr3_nt: TGTGCCACCAGCAGAGGTCGGGCAGCCTACGAGCAGTACTTC; cdr3_aa: CATSRGRAAYEQYF
d_call: NA; v_call: TRBV7-2; j_call: TRBJ1-4; cdr3_length: 16; clone_size: NA; cdr3_nt: TGTGCCAGCAGCTTAGCGACACTTGCAACTAATGAAAAACTGTTTTTT; cdr3_aa: CASSLATLATNEKLFF
d_call: TRBD1; v_call: TRBV4-3; j_call: TRBJ2-2; cdr3_length: 16; clone_size: NA; cdr3_nt: TGCGCCAGCAGCCAGGAACAGGGGGCGGACACCGGGGAGCTGTTTTTT; cdr3_aa: CASSQEQGADTGELFF
d_call: NA; v_call: TRBV18; j_call: TRBJ1-5; cdr3_length: 13; clone_size: NA; cdr3_nt: TGTGCCAGCTCAAGGGGTGAGGTTCAGCCCCAGCATTTT; cdr3_aa: CASSRGEVQPQHF
d_call: TRBD2; v_call: TRBV5-1; j_call: TRBJ2-5; cdr3_length: 21; clone_size: NA; cdr3_nt: TGCGCCAGCAGCTTGTATAGCCTGCCTTCGATGGGCGGGAGGCCCCCCGGGGCCCAGTACTTC; cdr3_aa: CASSLYSLPSMGGRPPGAQYF
d_call: NA; v_call: TRBV9; j_call: TRBJ2-3; cdr3_length: 14; clone_size: NA; cdr3_nt: TGTGCCAGCAGCGTAGACGGGGGAGCAGATACGCAGTATTTT; cdr3_aa: CASSVDGGADTQYF
d_call: TRBD1; v_call: TRBV6-1; j_call: TRBJ2-7; cdr3_length: 14; clone_size: NA; cdr3_nt: TGTGCCAGCAGTGAATCGCAGGGGGCGGCGGAGCAGTACTTC; cdr3_aa: CASSESQGAAEQYF
d_call: TRBD2; v_call: TRBV7-6; j_call: TRBJ2-7; cdr3_length: 14; clone_size: NA; cdr3_nt: TGTGCCAGCAGTAGGGCTAGCGGAACCTACGAGCAGTACTTC; cdr3_aa: CASSRASGTYEQYF
d_call: TRBD1; v_call: TRBV28; j_call: TRBJ2-2; cdr3_length: 12; clone_size: NA; cdr3_nt: TGTGCCACCGATGACAGGGCCGGGGAGCTGTTTTTT; cdr3_aa: CATDDRAGELFF
d_call: NA; v_call: TRBV9; j_call: TRBJ1-4; cdr3_length: 13; clone_size: NA; cdr3_nt: TGTGCCAGCAGCGCCGGCCTTAATGAAAAACTGTTTTTT; cdr3_aa: CASSAGLNEKLFF
d_call: NA; v_call: TRBV4-1; j_call: TRBJ1-5; cdr3_length: 15; clone_size: few; cdr3_nt: TGCGCCAGCAGCCAGGAATCCGGGACCAATCAGCCCCAGCATTTT; cdr3_aa: CASSQESGTNQPQHF
d_call: TRBD2; v_call: TRBV5-5; j_call: TRBJ2-1; cdr3_length: 16; clone_size: NA; cdr3_nt: TGTGCCAGCAGCCCCCTAGCGGAGCCCTCCTACAATGAGCAGTTCTTC; cdr3_aa: CASSPLAEPSYNEQFF
d_call: NA; v_call: TRBV7-9; j_call: TRBJ1-1; cdr3_length: 15; clone_size: NA; cdr3_nt: TGTGCCAGCAGCTTATTGGCGGGAGTTAACACTGAAGCTTTCTTT; cdr3_aa: CASSLLAGVNTEAFF
d_call: TRBD1; v_call: TRBV29-1; j_call: TRBJ1-2; cdr3_length: 13; clone_size: NA; cdr3_nt: TGCAGCGTTGAAGGGACAGGTTCTTATGGCTACACCTTC; cdr3_aa: CSVEGTGSYGYTF
d_call: TRBD1; v_call: TRBV2; j_call: TRBJ2-2; cdr3_length: 15; clone_size: NA; cdr3_nt: TGTGCCACCGGTGGGACAGGAGCGAACACCGGGGAGCTGTTTTTT; cdr3_aa: CATGGTGANTGELFF
d_call: TRBD1; v_call: TRBV28; j_call: TRBJ1-2; cdr3_length: 14; clone_size: NA; cdr3_nt: TGTGCCAGCAGTACACCGGGACAGAAGTATGGCTACACCTTC; cdr3_aa: CASSTPGQKYGYTF
d_call: NA; v_call: TRBV5-6; j_call: TRBJ2-3; cdr3_length: 15; clone_size: few; cdr3_nt: TGTGCCAGCAGCTCGGACCCAACTAGCACAGATACGCAGTATTTT; cdr3_aa: CASSSDPTSTDTQYF
d_call: NA; v_call: TRBV9; j_call: TRBJ2-3; cdr3_length: 14; clone_size: NA; cdr3_nt: TGTGCCAGCAGCCCCACAGGTTCCACAGATACGCAGTATTTT; cdr3_aa: CASSPTGSTDTQYF
d_call: TRBD2; v_call: TRBV7-3; j_call: TRBJ2-3; cdr3_length: 15; clone_size: NA; cdr3_nt: TGTGCCAGCAGCTTCGACGGGAGGGCCGCAGATACGCAGTATTTT; cdr3_aa: CASSFDGRAADTQYF
d_call: TRBD1; v_call: TRBV7-2; j_call: TRBJ1-5; cdr3_length: 13; clone_size: many; cdr3_nt: TGTGCCAGCAGCGGGACAGGGAGCCAGCCCCAGCATTTT; cdr3_aa: CASSGTGSQPQHF
d_call: TRBD1; v_call: TRBV5-8; j_call: TRBJ1-3; cdr3_length: 14; clone_size: once; cdr3_nt: TGTGCCAGCCGTGACAGGGGCTCTGGAAACACCATATATTTT; cdr3_aa: CASRDRGSGNTIYF
d_call: NA; v_call: TRBV28; j_call: TRBJ2-3; cdr3_length: 17; clone_size: NA; cdr3_nt: TGTGCCAGCGGATCCCAGGGGGGCGGGAGGAACACAGATACGCAGTATTTT; cdr3_aa: CASGSQGGGRNTDTQYF
d_call: TRBD1; v_call: TRBV10-3; j_call: TRBJ1-2; cdr3_length: 19; clone_size: NA; cdr3_nt: TGTGCCATCAGTGAGTTTCTAGGGACCAGGGGGCGAGCTAACTATGGCTACACCTTC; cdr3_aa: CAISEFLGTRGRANYGYTF
d_call: NA; v_call: TRBV6-5; j_call: TRBJ1-2; cdr3_length: 13; clone_size: medium-sized; cdr3_nt: TGTGCCAGCAGGCTCCCGGGGACTCGGGGCTACACCTTC; cdr3_aa: CASRLPGTRGYTF
d_call: TRBD2; v_call: TRBV7-9; j_call: TRBJ2-2; cdr3_length: 17; clone_size: NA; cdr3_nt: TGTGCCAGCAGCGGCCGAATTAAGCGGGAGGGCAACGGGGGAGCTGTTTTT; cdr3_aa: CASSGRIKREGNGGAVF
d_call: NA; v_call: TRBV2; j_call: TRBJ2-7; cdr3_length: 12; clone_size: NA; cdr3_nt: TGTGCCAGCAGCTTTGGGGGGAACGAGCAGTACTTC; cdr3_aa: CASSFGGNEQYF
d_call: NA; v_call: TRBV19; j_call: TRBJ2-1; cdr3_length: 16; clone_size: NA; cdr3_nt: TGTGCCAGTACCCCAACGGGGACGAGCTCCTACAATGAGCAGTTCTTC; cdr3_aa: CASTPTGTSSYNEQFF
d_call: TRBD2; v_call: TRBV6-1; j_call: TRBJ2-2; cdr3_length: 19; clone_size: NA; cdr3_nt: TGTGCCAGCAGTGAAGCCATGGGACTAGCGGGAGGCAACACCGGGGAGCTGTTTTTT; cdr3_aa: CASSEAMGLAGGNTGELFF
d_call: NA; v_call: TRBV6-9; j_call: TRBJ2-1; cdr3_length: 15; clone_size: NA; cdr3_nt: TGTGCCAGCAGTTATACACTCGGTGGCAACAATGAGCAGTTCTTC; cdr3_aa: CASSYTLGGNNEQFF
d_call: TRBD1; v_call: TRBV10-3; j_call: TRBJ1-2; cdr3_length: 12; clone_size: NA; cdr3_nt: TGTGCCAACGGGGACAGGGACTACGGCTACACCTTC; cdr3_aa: CANGDRDYGYTF
d_call: TRBD1; v_call: TRBV30; j_call: TRBJ1-2; cdr3_length: 13; clone_size: NA; cdr3_nt: TGTGCCTGGACCAGGGGGCGCCTCTATGGCTACACCTTC; cdr3_aa: CAWTRGRLYGYTF